What follows are 12 T cell receptor beta chains derived from one specimen sequenced in a study of blood T cell repertoires in COVID-19. Some clones are missing from TCRdb's copy, which holds only in-frame ones; the method was immunoSEQ multiplex PCR. The sample records about 260,000 clones, around 86% being singletons. The sequencing input was peripheral blood. These receptors originate from a human donor in a cohort sampled during active COVID-19.

This rearrangement joins TRBV7-6 to TRBJ2-7; 11 nucleotides align to TRBD2. This CDR3 comprises 15 residues. V shed 5 bases and J 1 base; nucleotides not matched to a gene: 4. Germline V gene data show CDR1 as SGHVS and CDR2 as FNYEAQ. DNA for the CDR3: TGTGCCAGCAGCACTAGACTAGCGGGATCCTACGAGCAGTACTTC. Translation: CASSTRLAGSYEQYF.

The V and J genes are TRBV28 and TRBJ2-2, with D perhaps TRBD2 (5 bases). Germline CDR1 and CDR2: MDHEN and SYDVKM. V lost 6 bases, J lost 8 bases, and 13 bases lay in between. The CDR3 has 13 amino acids. The CDR3 spells CASRTDGGGELFF. CDR3 nucleotides: TGTGCCAGCAGGACGGACGGAGGAGGGGAGCTGTTTTTT.

J is TRBJ2-1 and V is TRBV7-2; TRBD2 matches at 9 bases. V lost 4 bases and J lost 6; bases outside the gene matches: 4. CDR3 length equals 14 residues. Germline CDR1 and CDR2: SGHTA and FQGNSA. DNA for the CDR3: TGTGCCAGCAGCTCACCGGGACTAGCCAATGAGCAGTTCTTC. This codes for CASSSPGLANEQFF.

Details on this clone: One end of the junction fails to match germline, which may point to a read error. This chain links TRBV3-1 (or the pseudogene TRBV3-2) with TRBJ1-1, with a tentative D call TRBD1 (6 bases). The CDR3 totals 11 residues. Germline V gene lookup returns CDR1 LGHDT and CDR2 YNNKEL (reference sequence). The CDR3 nucleotides are TGTGCCAGCAGCCAAGCCAGGACAGCTCTCTTT. It is translated as CASSQARTALF.

This clone came up a few times. V usage is TRBV6-5 and J usage is TRBJ1-1; tentative D call: TRBD1 (5 bases). With 0 bases removed from V and 1 base from J, the gap between germline ends came to 9 bases. CDR1 is MNHEY and CDR2 is SVGAGI in the germline V gene. The CDR3 totals 15 residues. The CDR3 spells CASSYSMGRNTEAFF. The CDR3, as DNA: TGTGCCAGCAGTTACTCGATGGGGCGGAACACTGAAGCTTTCTTT.

V and J are TRBV5-6 and TRBJ2-5; 14 nucleotides match TRBD2. V lost 2 bases to trimming and J lost 3 bases; unmatched junction nucleotides: 3. The CDR3 sequence is 16 residues long. Germline lookup yields CDR1 SGHDT and CDR2 YYEEEE. CDR3 in DNA: TGTGCCAGCAGCTTTCCGGGACTAGCGGGAGAAGAGACCCAGTACTTC. Residues: CASSFPGLAGEETQYF.

This clone was counted many times. The chain joins TRBV5-4 to TRBJ2-1, with D unresolved. Trimming took 4 bases from V and 4 from J, leaving 9 bases between them. This CDR3 region has 13 residues. Germline V gene data show CDR1 as SGHNT and CDR2 as YYREEE (reference sequence). CDR3 sequence: CASSPDLYNEQFF. The CDR3 DNA is TGTGCCAGCAGCCCTGACTTATACAATGAGCAGTTCTTC.

The J gene is TRBJ2-6, the V gene TRBV6-2 or TRBV6-3; D unresolved. Germline CDR1 MNHEY, CDR2 SVGEGT. The CDR3 spans 14 residues. The V and J ends lost 5 bases and 0 bases respectively, with 5 bases between them. CDR3 protein: CASSLYSGANVLTF. The CDR3 DNA reads TGTGCCAGCAGTCTATACTCTGGGGCCAACGTCCTGACTTTC.

The count of this clone is one. The CDR3 sequence: CASSSNLGQGRSEQFF. CDR3 nucleotides: TGTGCCAGCAGCTCCAACCTCGGACAGGGTCGGAGTGAGCAGTTCTTC. The chain recombines TRBV28 with TRBJ2-1, with 8 bases matching TRBD1. Germline V gene data show CDR1 as MDHEN and CDR2 as SYDVKM. The CDR3 loop spans 16 amino acids. The ends lost 6 bases at V and 9 bases at J; junction bases unmatched: 16.

About this clone: Within the sample, other DNA sequences also encode this same CDR3. J is TRBJ2-1 and V is TRBV7-6; TRBD2 aligns across 13 bases. The CDR3 sequence is 15 residues long. CDR1 and CDR2 from the germline V gene are SGHVS and FNYEAQ. Losses at the gene ends were 5 bases for V and 6 bases for J; bases not matched to a gene: 4. The CDR3 region is CASSLGTSGTNEQFF. The CDR3 bases are TGTGCCAGCAGCCTTGGGACTAGCGGGACCAATGAGCAGTTCTTC.

This chain uses TRBV7-2 with TRBJ2-3, with 8 bases fitting TRBD2. Germline loops: CDR1 SGHTA, CDR2 FQGNSA. CDR3 length equals 18 residues. Trimming took 6 bases from V and 0 from J; bases not matched to a gene: 14. The CDR3 sequence is CASSGTRSIRASTDTQYF. CDR3 in DNA: TGTGCCAGCAGTGGGACTAGGTCCATTCGTGCTAGCACAGATACGCAGTATTTT.

The V call is TRBV10-3, the J call TRBJ2-1; D uncertain. The length of the CDR3 is 11 residues. Looked up from germline, CDR1 is ENHRY and CDR2 is SYGVKD. With 8 bases removed from V and 7 bases from J, the gap between germline ends came to 9 bases. In nucleotides, the CDR3 is TGTGCCATCGGGCCACGTAATGAGCAGTTCTTC. Translated, it gives CAIGPRNEQFF.